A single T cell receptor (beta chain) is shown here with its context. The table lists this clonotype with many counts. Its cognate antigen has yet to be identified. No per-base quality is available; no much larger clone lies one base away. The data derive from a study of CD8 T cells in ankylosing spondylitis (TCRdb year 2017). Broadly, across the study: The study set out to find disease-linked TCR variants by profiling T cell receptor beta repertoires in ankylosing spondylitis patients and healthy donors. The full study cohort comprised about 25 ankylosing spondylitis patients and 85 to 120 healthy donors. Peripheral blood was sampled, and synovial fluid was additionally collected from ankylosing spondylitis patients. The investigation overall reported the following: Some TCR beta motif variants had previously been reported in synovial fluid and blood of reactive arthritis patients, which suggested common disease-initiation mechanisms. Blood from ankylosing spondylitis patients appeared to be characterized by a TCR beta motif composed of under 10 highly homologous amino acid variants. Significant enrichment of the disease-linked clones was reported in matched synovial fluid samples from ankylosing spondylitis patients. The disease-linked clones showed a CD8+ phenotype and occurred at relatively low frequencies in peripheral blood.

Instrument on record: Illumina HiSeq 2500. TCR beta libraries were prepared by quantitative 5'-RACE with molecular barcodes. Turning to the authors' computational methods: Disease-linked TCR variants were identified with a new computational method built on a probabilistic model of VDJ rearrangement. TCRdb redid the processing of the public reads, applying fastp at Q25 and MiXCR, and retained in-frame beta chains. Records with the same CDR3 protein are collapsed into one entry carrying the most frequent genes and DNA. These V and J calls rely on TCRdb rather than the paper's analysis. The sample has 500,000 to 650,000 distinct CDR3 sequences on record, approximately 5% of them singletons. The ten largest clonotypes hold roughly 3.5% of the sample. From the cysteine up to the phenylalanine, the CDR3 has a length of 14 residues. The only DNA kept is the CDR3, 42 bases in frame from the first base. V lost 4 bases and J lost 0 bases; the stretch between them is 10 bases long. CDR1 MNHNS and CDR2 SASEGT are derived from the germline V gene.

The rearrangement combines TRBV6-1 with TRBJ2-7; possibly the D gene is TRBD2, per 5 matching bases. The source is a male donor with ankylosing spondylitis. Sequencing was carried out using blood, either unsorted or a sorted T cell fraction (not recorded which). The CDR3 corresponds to CASSAPGSSYEQYF. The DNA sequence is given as TGTGCCAGCAGTGCCCCGGGGAGCTCCTACGAGCAGTACTTC.